The subject of this entry is one T cell receptor beta chain. The specificity of this receptor is unknown. No much larger clone exists at a distance of one base, and base qualities are not known. The entry originates in a study of blood T cell repertoires in COVID-19 (dated by TCRdb to between 2020 and 2021). In terms of the full investigation: Samples covering the acute and convalescent phases of COVID-19 were provided by collaborators in the United States, Italy and Spain. The prospective study material was composed of cDNA or gDNA derived from T cells, B-cell-depleted T cells, or PBMCs. Subjects who had been exposed to COVID-19, were actively infected with it, or had recovered from it provided the deeply sampled blood TCRbeta repertoires that made up the dataset. The repertoires were released in a freely available public database intended as a resource for research on the immune response to SARS-CoV-2. The samples were drawn from two sources: the first 160 participants of the ongoing ImmuneRACE study, and 1,000 to 1,500 subjects contributed by 6 global collaborators. The sample metadata nearly always contained a de-identified subject ID, COVID-19 status, age in years and sex. Where available, HLA class I and class II types were taken from metadata supplied by the sample provider and were not determined by assay-based typing.

Participants in the prospective study were aged roughly 18 to 89 years, lived in under 30 United States geographic areas, and enrolled through a virtual design. In the prospective study, cohorts were assigned on the basis of participant-reported clinical history obtained from a screening survey and a study questionnaire. Recovered participants in ImmuneRACE Cohort 3 were defined by two consecutive negative NP/OP PCR tests, clearance by a healthcare professional, or resolution of symptoms. In the prospective study, whole blood, serum and a nasopharyngeal or oropharyngeal swab were collected from each participant by mobile phlebotomists. Over a roughly 2-month period, participants in the prospective study had the option of providing additional blood draws and questionnaires. Before DNA extraction, prospective study blood samples were shipped either frozen or at room temperature. Via the germline V gene, CDR1 is MDHEN and CDR2 SYDVKM. Inclusive of the bounding cysteine and phenylalanine, the CDR3 is 16 residues long. Here the CDR3 DNA is all that survives: 48 bases in frame from base 1. V loses 1 base at its end and J loses 7 bases; junction bases beyond the gene matches: 7.

The immunoSEQ Assay, a bias-controlled multiplex PCR, was used to amplify TCRbeta CDR3 regions from genomic DNA. In the source study's methods: Within the assay, amplification of reference gene primers was used to estimate how many nucleated cells each sample contained. To quantify the absolute abundance of each unique TCRbeta CDR3 rearrangement, sequence reads were collapsed and filtered. For each sample, productive Simpson clonality was calculated as the square root of Simpson's diversity index across productive rearrangements. Held by TCRdb, this immuneACCESS table contains in-frame sequences only and omits some clones. Under half of the omission traces to an unresolved V gene where checked; the cause of the rest is unknown. Clone size and the V and J calls come from that table; the DNA yielded D and trimming. Across this sample there are about 170,000 clones, with approximately 89% seen only once. Approximately 0.77% of the sample is in the top ten clones.

The research as a whole found: The quantity of clinical and demographic metadata differed by source and by participant and was supplied without curation.

In this chain, TRBV28 is recombined with TRBJ1-6, with TRBD1 identical over 7 junction bases. The clonotype originates from a young woman who had recovered from COVID-19. Sequenced: PBMCs or T cells enriched from blood (not recorded which). The CDR3 reads as follows: CASSLSQGRLNSPLHF. The DNA reads as follows: TGTGCCAGCAGTTTATCACAGGGGAGGTTGAATTCACCCCTCCACTTT.